This TCR beta chain came from a study of OX40 agonist ivuxolimab in advanced cancers. In germline, CDR1 is MDHEN, CDR2 SYDVKM. The CDR3 has 15 residues. The V end was cut by 8 bases, the J end by 3 bases, with 17 bases between. Study-level points and caveats: Certain nonresponders additionally had low normalized T-cell clonal expansion. The average count of expanded clones was higher among CD8+ T cells than among CD4+.

Some clones are missing from TCRdb's copy, which holds only in-frame ones; the method was immunoSEQ multiplex PCR. The table records approximately 90,000 clones, around nine tenths of them present only once. Exclusion of a patient followed from autoimmune disease history or systemic immunosuppression. On this clone: The antigen remains undetermined.

The sequencing used CD4+ or CD8+ T cells sorted from blood, collected in a trial of the OX40 agonist ivuxolimab. The clonotype was recovered from an adult with an advanced solid tumor such as melanoma, head and neck, liver or kidney cancer. The rearrangement uses TRBV28 and TRBJ1-5, with a possible D match to TRBD1 (5 bases). As DNA, the CDR3 is TGTGCCAGCCGGGGTACGGGGGGTCTCAATCAGCCCCAGCATTTT. This sequence encodes CASRGTGGLNQPQHF.